These 3 T cell receptor beta chains share one sample of origin, sequenced in a study of T cell repertoires in cytomegalovirus infection. TCRdb reanalysed the reads using MiXCR and keeps one entry per CDR3 protein. Altogether 400,000 to 550,000 distinct CDR3 sequences are present, 11% being singletons, with the ten largest covering 9.5% to 13%. What was sequenced was PBMCs. Every receptor here comes from a human donor in good health (CMV status not recorded). Some clones in this sample may be carry-over from other donors' samples.

This clonotype was seen ten or more times. The CDR3 spells CSAGPRAETQYF. Here the CDR3 DNA reads TGCAGTGCCGGACCTCGTGCGGAGACCCAGTACTTC. The chain is built from TRBV20-1 and TRBJ2-5, with D unresolved. CDR1 and CDR2 from the germline V gene are DFQATT and SNEGSKA (reference sequence). The CDR3 contains 12 residues. The germline V and J ends were trimmed by 6 bases and 5 bases, with 13 bases remaining between them.

This clonotype was seen a few times. This chain connects TRBV28 to TRBJ1-2; perhaps TRBD1 as D (6 bases). The CDR3 length is 14 residues. The germline V gene has CDR1 MDHEN and CDR2 SYDVKM. The V end lost 6 bases, the J end lost 4 bases, and 15 bases lay between the germline ends. The CDR3 DNA follows: TGTGCCAGCAGGGATCGGACAGACGGCTATGGCTACACCTTC. As protein: CASRDRTDGYGYTF.

This clonotype was counted ten times or more. CDR3 bases: TGTGCCAGCAGGGGTGAGGGCTATGGCTACACCTTC. This encodes CASRGEGYGYTF. The chain joins TRBV28 to TRBJ1-2, with D unclear. The germline gives CDR1 MDHEN, CDR2 SYDVKM. The V end was cut by 6 bases, the J end by 4 bases, with 9 bases between. The CDR3 is 12 amino acids.